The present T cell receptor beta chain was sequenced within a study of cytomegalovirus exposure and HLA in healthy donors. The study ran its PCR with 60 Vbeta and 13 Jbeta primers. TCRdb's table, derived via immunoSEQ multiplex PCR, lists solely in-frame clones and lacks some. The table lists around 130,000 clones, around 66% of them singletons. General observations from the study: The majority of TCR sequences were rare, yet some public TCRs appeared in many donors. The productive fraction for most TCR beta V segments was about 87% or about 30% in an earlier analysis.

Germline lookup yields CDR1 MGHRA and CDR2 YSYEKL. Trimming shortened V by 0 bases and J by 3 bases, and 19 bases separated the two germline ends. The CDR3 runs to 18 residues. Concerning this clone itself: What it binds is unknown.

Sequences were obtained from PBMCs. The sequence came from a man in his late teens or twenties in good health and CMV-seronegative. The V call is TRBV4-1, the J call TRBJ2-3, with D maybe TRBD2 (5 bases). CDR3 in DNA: TGCGCCAGCAGCCAAGAACTAATGAGGGAGTTTTGGACAGATACGCAGTATTTT. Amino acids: CASSQELMREFWTDTQYF.